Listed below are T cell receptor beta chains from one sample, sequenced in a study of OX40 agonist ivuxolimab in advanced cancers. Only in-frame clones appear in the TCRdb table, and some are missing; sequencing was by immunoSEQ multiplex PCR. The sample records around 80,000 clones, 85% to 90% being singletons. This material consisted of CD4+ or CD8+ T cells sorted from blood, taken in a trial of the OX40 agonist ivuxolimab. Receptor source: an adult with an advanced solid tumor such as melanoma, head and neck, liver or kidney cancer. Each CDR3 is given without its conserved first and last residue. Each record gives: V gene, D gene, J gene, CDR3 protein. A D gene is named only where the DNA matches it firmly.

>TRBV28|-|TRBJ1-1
ASSLSGYAEAF
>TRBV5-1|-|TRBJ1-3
ASRDRGNTIY
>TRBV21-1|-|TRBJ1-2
ASSKGPPTVNYGYT
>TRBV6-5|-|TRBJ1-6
ASRPWDNYNSPLH
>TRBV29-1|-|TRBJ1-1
SVGSGFTEAF
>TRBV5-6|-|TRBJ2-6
ASSLAGVKGSGANVLT
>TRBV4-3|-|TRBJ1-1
ASSQVGNSATGTEAF
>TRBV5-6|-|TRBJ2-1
ASSFNNEQF
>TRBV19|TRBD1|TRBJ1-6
ASGQGYSPLH
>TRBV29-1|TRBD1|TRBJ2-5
SVGRTGTEETQY
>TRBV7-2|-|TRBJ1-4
ASSLDGGGEKLF
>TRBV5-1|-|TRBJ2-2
ASSVTASGTGELF
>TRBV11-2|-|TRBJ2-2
ASSLGQTNTGELF
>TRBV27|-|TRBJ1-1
ASRLQWDTEAF
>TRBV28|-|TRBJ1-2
ASSRGEGPANYGYT
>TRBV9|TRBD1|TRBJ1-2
ASSYRGANYGYT
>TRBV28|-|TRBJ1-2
ASSQGRGYGYT
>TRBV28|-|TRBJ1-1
ASSFGGAEAF
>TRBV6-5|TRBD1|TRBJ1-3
ASSRQGVGNTIY
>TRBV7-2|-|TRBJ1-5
ASSTGIGDQPQH
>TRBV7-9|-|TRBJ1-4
ASSSPPAGINEKLF
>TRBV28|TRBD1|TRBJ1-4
ASSLPWGQGLIGEKLF
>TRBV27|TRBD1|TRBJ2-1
ASRRTGGAYEQF
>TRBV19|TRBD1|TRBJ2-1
ASSVAGTVPEQF
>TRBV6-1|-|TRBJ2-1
ASSGEYRDEQF
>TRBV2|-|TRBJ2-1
ASRRNEQF
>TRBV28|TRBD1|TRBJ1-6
ASRTGFNSPLH
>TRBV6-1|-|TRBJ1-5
ASSERENQPQH
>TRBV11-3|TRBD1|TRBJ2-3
ASSLPGTGSTDTQY
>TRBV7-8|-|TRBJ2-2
ASSRGSGELF
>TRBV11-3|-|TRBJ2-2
ASSLAGNTGELF
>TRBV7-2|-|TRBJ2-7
ASSLSLNEQY
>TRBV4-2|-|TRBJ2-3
ASSQDLGADTQY
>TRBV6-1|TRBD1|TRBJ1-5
ASSRTGRDQPQH
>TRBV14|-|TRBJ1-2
ASSQDIGRANGYT
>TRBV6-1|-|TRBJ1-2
ASSEEGRNYGYT
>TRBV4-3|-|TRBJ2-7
ASSQIQGNEQY
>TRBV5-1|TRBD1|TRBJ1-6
ASSGGTGSTSPLH
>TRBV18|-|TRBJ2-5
ASSDQGWQETQY
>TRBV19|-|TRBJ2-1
ASRTSGDSYNEQF
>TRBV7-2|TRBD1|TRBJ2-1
ASSPSTLTGGRDEQF
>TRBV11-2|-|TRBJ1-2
ASSLDPNRNYGYT
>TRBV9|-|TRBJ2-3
ASSVEPARYTDTQY
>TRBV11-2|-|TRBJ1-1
ASSLVLRQGVNTEAF
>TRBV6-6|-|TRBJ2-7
ASSYSATAYEQY
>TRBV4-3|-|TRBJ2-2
ASSHRGDAGELF
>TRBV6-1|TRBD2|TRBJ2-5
ASRVAGQETQY
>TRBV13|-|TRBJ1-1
ASSPGGGGNTEAF
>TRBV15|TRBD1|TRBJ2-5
ATSRGDRGPRLETQY